Listed below are T cell receptor beta chains from one sample, sequenced in a study of T cell responses to AZD1222 COVID-19 vaccine. Data came from immunoSEQ multiplex PCR; TCRdb stores just in-frame clones and leaves some out. Among about 97,000 clones listed, approximately 91% were seen once. Source: peripheral blood, taken on day 0 of AZD1222 vaccination. The origin of the receptors is an adult in good health. The CDR3 runs from the conserved cysteine through the conserved F or W. The D gene is left open where the match is weak. Only some rows state a clone size, as once, few, many or a class for expanded clones.

V: TRBV2; size: NA; J: TRBJ2-1; D: TRBD2; DNA: TGTGCCAGCAGGACTACTAGCGGGGGGAATGAGCAGTTCTTC; CDR3: CASRTTSGGNEQFF
V: TRBV9; size: NA; J: TRBJ1-5; D: NA; DNA: TGTGCCAGCAGCCCCAGTAGCAATCAGCCCCAGCATTTT; CDR3: CASSPSSNQPQHF
V: TRBV6-5; size: few; J: TRBJ1-1; D: NA; DNA: TGTGCCAGCAACGACAAGCAAGCGAACACTGAAGCTTTCTTT; CDR3: CASNDKQANTEAFF
V: TRBV9; size: NA; J: TRBJ1-5; D: TRBD1; DNA: TGTGCCAGCAGCGGGGGACAGGGAGTGGATAGCAATCAGCCCCAGCATTTT; CDR3: CASSGGQGVDSNQPQHF
V: TRBV6-5; size: once; J: TRBJ1-4; D: NA; DNA: TGTGCCAGCATGGAGCTTGCAACTAATGAAAAACTGTTTTTT; CDR3: CASMELATNEKLFF
V: TRBV6-2/TRBV6-3; size: NA; J: TRBJ2-5; D: NA; DNA: TGTGCCAGCAGTCCCCGGACCGCTCCCGAGACCCAGTACTTC; CDR3: CASSPRTAPETQYF
V: TRBV7-9; size: NA; J: TRBJ1-5; D: NA; DNA: TGTGCCAGCAGCTTAGACTGGGAGGGGCCCCAGCATTTT; CDR3: CASSLDWEGPQHF
V: TRBV12-3/TRBV12-4; size: NA; J: TRBJ1-5; D: NA; DNA: TGTGCCAGCGGACTATGGAGCAATCAGCCCCAGCATTTT; CDR3: CASGLWSNQPQHF
V: TRBV10-3; size: NA; J: TRBJ2-1; D: NA; DNA: TGTGCCATCAGTGAGTCGTTGGGGCGGGCCGAGCAGTTCTTC; CDR3: CAISESLGRAEQFF
V: TRBV6-1; size: NA; J: TRBJ1-1; D: NA; DNA: TGTGCCAGCAGTGTAGGGAACAGCTTCATGAACACTGAAGCTTTCTTT; CDR3: CASSVGNSFMNTEAFF
V: TRBV30; size: once; J: TRBJ2-2; D: NA; DNA: TGTGCCTGCCATAACAAGAGGTCCGGGGAGCTGTTTTTT; CDR3: CACHNKRSGELFF
V: TRBV7-9; size: NA; J: TRBJ2-7; D: NA; DNA: TGTGCCAGCAGCTTAGCCTATGTGGGGTCCCACGAGCAGTACTTC; CDR3: CASSLAYVGSHEQYF
V: TRBV6-1; size: NA; J: TRBJ1-2; D: TRBD1; DNA: TGTGCCAGCAGTGAACTGGGACAGGGTCACTATGGCTACACCTTC; CDR3: CASSELGQGHYGYTF
V: TRBV28; size: NA; J: TRBJ1-5; D: TRBD1; DNA: TGTGCCAGCAGTTTACGGCAGGGGGCCATTCAGCCCCAGCATTTT; CDR3: CASSLRQGAIQPQHF
V: TRBV5-1; size: NA; J: TRBJ1-2; D: NA; DNA: TGCGCCAGCAGCTTGAACCGCTATGGCTACACCTTC; CDR3: CASSLNRYGYTF
V: TRBV7-9; size: NA; J: TRBJ1-1; D: NA; DNA: TGTGCCAGCAGCTTAGTGTCCGGAGGGGACACTGAAGCTTTCTTT; CDR3: CASSLVSGGDTEAFF
V: TRBV27; size: NA; J: TRBJ1-5; D: NA; DNA: TGTGCCAGCAGTTTCACCGGGGCCTACATCCAGCCCCAGCATTTT; CDR3: CASSFTGAYIQPQHF
V: TRBV7-2; size: few; J: TRBJ1-2; D: NA; DNA: TGTGCCAGCAGCTTAGAAATAGGCCCCTATGGCTACACCTTC; CDR3: CASSLEIGPYGYTF
V: TRBV30; size: NA; J: TRBJ1-5; D: TRBD1; DNA: TGTGCCTGGAGTGTATCAAGGTCAACAGGGGGCAATCAGCCCCAGCATTTT; CDR3: CAWSVSRSTGGNQPQHF
V: TRBV6-5; size: once; J: TRBJ2-7; D: NA; DNA: TGTGCCAGCAGTTACGGGGAGGAGGGCGAGCAGTACTTC; CDR3: CASSYGEEGEQYF
V: TRBV5-4; size: once; J: TRBJ2-7; D: TRBD2; DNA: TGTGCCAGCAGCTCCGAGCGGGGGGCGGGCGAGCAGTACTTC; CDR3: CASSSERGAGEQYF
V: TRBV3-1/TRBV3-2; size: NA; J: TRBJ2-7; D: NA; DNA: TGTGCCAGCAGCCAAGCGGGATACGAGCAGTACTTC; CDR3: CASSQAGYEQYF
V: TRBV9; size: many; J: TRBJ1-3; D: NA; DNA: TGTGCCAGCAGCGTGACCCAGGGATCTGGAAACACCATATATTTT; CDR3: CASSVTQGSGNTIYF
V: TRBV6-2/TRBV6-3; size: NA; J: TRBJ2-7; D: NA; DNA: TGTGCCAGCAGTTACGAACAGGGAGCCTACGAGCAGTACTTC; CDR3: CASSYEQGAYEQYF
V: TRBV19; size: NA; J: TRBJ2-1; D: NA; DNA: TGTGCCAGTAGGCCTGCCGGGGGATACTACAATGAGCAGTTCTTC; CDR3: CASRPAGGYYNEQFF
V: TRBV5-4; size: NA; J: TRBJ2-2; D: NA; DNA: TGTGCCAGCAGCTTGGTTAGCCAAGCCGGGGAGCTGTTTTTT; CDR3: CASSLVSQAGELFF
V: TRBV30; size: NA; J: TRBJ2-7; D: NA; DNA: TGTGCCTGGAGTGATGTCTGGGAGAACGAGCAGTACTTC; CDR3: CAWSDVWENEQYF
V: TRBV7-8; size: NA; J: TRBJ1-1; D: NA; DNA: TGTGCCAGCAGCTTTAACAGGGTTAAAATCACTGAAGCTTTCTTT; CDR3: CASSFNRVKITEAFF
V: TRBV5-4; size: NA; J: TRBJ2-1; D: NA; DNA: TGTGCCAGCAGCTCAGACAGCTACAATGAGCAGTTCTTC; CDR3: CASSSDSYNEQFF
V: TRBV10-3; size: NA; J: TRBJ2-7; D: NA; DNA: TGTGCCATCAGTGAGTCTCAAGGGTCACCAGGCGAGCAGTACTTC; CDR3: CAISESQGSPGEQYF
V: TRBV4-1; size: NA; J: TRBJ2-1; D: NA; DNA: TGCGCCAGCAGCCAAGATCGGGGTCCCATCAATGAGCAGTTCTTC; CDR3: CASSQDRGPINEQFF
V: TRBV14; size: NA; J: TRBJ1-1; D: NA; DNA: TGTGCCAGCAGCCCTTCTGGTGGCGGCACTGAAGCTTTCTTT; CDR3: CASSPSGGGTEAFF
V: TRBV1; size: NA; J: TRBJ2-1; D: NA; DNA: TGCACCAGCGCGGGGAGCGGGGGGTCCGATGAGCAGTTCTTC; CDR3: CTSAGSGGSDEQFF
V: TRBV15; size: NA; J: TRBJ2-7; D: NA; DNA: TGTGCCACCAGCAAGGGTTTGGATTACGAGCAGTACTTC; CDR3: CATSKGLDYEQYF
V: TRBV23-1; size: many; J: TRBJ2-2; D: TRBD1; DNA: TGCGCCAGCAGTCAACCAAGCAGGGACAGGGGGTCGAACACCGGGGAGCTGTTTTTT; CDR3: CASSQPSRDRGSNTGELFF
V: TRBV19; size: NA; J: TRBJ1-5; D: TRBD1; DNA: TGTGCCAGTAGTGTCGTACAGGGGGTTCTAAATCAGCCCCAGCATTTT; CDR3: CASSVVQGVLNQPQHF
V: TRBV5-1; size: NA; J: TRBJ1-2; D: NA; DNA: TGCGCCAGCAGCGGAGGGTCCCTGGTTAAGTATGGCTACACCTTC; CDR3: CASSGGSLVKYGYTF
V: TRBV10-3; size: NA; J: TRBJ1-5; D: NA; DNA: TGTGCCATCAGTGAGTCGGCTGATAGCAATCAGCCCCAGCATTTT; CDR3: CAISESADSNQPQHF
V: TRBV6-5; size: NA; J: TRBJ1-2; D: NA; DNA: TGTGCCAGCAGCCCCGGGGCTAACTATGGCTACACCTTC; CDR3: CASSPGANYGYTF
V: TRBV6-5; size: NA; J: TRBJ2-3; D: NA; DNA: TGTGCCAGCAGTTCCGGACACCTCACAGATACGCAGTATTTT; CDR3: CASSSGHLTDTQYF
V: TRBV10-3; size: NA; J: TRBJ1-3; D: TRBD1; DNA: TGTGCCATCAGTGCAGGGGGAAGTGGAAACACCATATATTTT; CDR3: CAISAGGSGNTIYF
V: TRBV30; size: NA; J: TRBJ2-2; D: TRBD1; DNA: TGTGCCTGGAGAGGACAGGGGGCTGACACCGGGGAGCTGTTTTTT; CDR3: CAWRGQGADTGELFF
V: TRBV15; size: NA; J: TRBJ1-2; D: NA; DNA: TGTGCCACCAGCAGAGCCTCAAGGGGCTACACCTTC; CDR3: CATSRASRGYTF
V: TRBV2; size: NA; J: TRBJ2-3; D: NA; DNA: TGTGCCAGCAGCCTCCCACGACTAACAGATACGCAGTATTTT; CDR3: CASSLPRLTDTQYF
V: TRBV30; size: NA; J: TRBJ1-5; D: NA; DNA: TGTGCCTGGAGTGTAAATAAGGCAGGTCAGCCCCAGCATTTT; CDR3: CAWSVNKAGQPQHF
V: TRBV12-3/TRBV12-4; size: NA; J: TRBJ1-5; D: NA; DNA: TGTGCCAGCAGTTTATGGGGGAATCAGCCCCAGCATTTT; CDR3: CASSLWGNQPQHF
V: TRBV6-5; size: once; J: TRBJ1-4; D: NA; DNA: TGTGCCAGCAGCGATAGCTGGGGGTCTGAAAAACTGTTTTTT; CDR3: CASSDSWGSEKLFF
V: TRBV3-1/TRBV3-2; size: NA; J: TRBJ1-2; D: NA; DNA: TGTGCCAGCAGCCAGACAGCATCCAACTATGGCTACACCTTC; CDR3: CASSQTASNYGYTF
V: TRBV6-5; size: NA; J: TRBJ2-1; D: NA; DNA: TGTGCCAGCAGTTACGGGGACCGATCCTACAATGAGCAGTTCTTC; CDR3: CASSYGDRSYNEQFF
V: TRBV28; size: NA; J: TRBJ2-1; D: TRBD2; DNA: TGTGCCAGCAGTGGCCTCATGTGGCGGGGGGGCCAATGGGATGAGCAGTTCTTC; CDR3: CASSGLMWRGGQWDEQFF